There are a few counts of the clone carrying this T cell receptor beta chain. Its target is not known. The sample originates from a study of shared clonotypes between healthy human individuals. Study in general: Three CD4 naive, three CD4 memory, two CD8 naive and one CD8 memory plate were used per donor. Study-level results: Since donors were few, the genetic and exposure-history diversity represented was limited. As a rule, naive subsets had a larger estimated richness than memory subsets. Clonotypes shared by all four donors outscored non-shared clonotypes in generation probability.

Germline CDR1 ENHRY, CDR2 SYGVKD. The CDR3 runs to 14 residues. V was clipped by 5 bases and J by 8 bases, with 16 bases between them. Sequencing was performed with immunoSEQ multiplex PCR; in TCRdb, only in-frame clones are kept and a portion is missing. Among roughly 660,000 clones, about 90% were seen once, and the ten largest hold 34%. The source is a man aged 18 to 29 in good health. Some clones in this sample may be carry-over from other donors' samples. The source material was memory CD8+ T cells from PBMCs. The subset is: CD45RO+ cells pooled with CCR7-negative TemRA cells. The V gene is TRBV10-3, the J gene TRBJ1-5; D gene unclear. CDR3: CAISRSALDEPQHF. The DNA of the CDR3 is TGTGCCATCAGTAGGTCGGCGTTAGACGAGCCCCAGCATTTT.